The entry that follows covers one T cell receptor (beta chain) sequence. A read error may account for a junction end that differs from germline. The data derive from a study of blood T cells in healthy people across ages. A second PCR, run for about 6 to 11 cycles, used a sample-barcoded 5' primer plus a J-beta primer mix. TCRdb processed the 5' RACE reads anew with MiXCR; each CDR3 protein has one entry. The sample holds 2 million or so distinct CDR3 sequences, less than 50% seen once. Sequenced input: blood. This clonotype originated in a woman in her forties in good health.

The CDR3 spells CASSQAGRQSTGTQYF. CDR3 in DNA: TGTGCCAGCAGCCAAGCGGGACGGCAGTCCACAGGTACGCAGTATTTT. The chain couples TRBV3-1 to TRBJ2-3; D tentatively reads TRBD1 or TRBD2 (5 bases each). CDR1 is LGHDT, CDR2 YNNKEL, per germline (reference sequence). The length of the CDR3 is 16 residues.